These 15 T cell receptor gamma chains came from one sample sequenced in a study of gamma delta lymphoproliferative disorders and STAT genes. Sequencing used genomic DNA taken from PBMCs of patients and controls. TCRdb re-called clones from the multiplex PCR reads using CATT. This sample has 4,000 to 5,000 gamma-chain clones, with about 7.7% found just once. Sequencing was carried out using blood. The source is a human donor in good health.

In its sample, this clone is medium-sized. The chain employs TRGV10 and TRGJ1 or TRGJ2. Since TCRdb gives no J gene, matching the DNA to germline was used here to assign it. TRGV10 is an open reading frame whose function is uncertain. Trimming removed 8 bases from V and 0 bases from J; junction bases left unmatched: 8. The CDR3 runs to 14 residues. DNA of the CDR3: TGTGCTGCGTGGGACCTCGTGAATTATTATAAGAAACTCTTT. This codes for CAAWDLVNYYKKLF.

This clone is termed medium-sized. The chain links TRGV10 to TRGJ1 or TRGJ2. Here the J gene came from matching the DNA to germline, since TCRdb omits it. TRGV10 is identified as an open reading frame with a role that is uncertain. This CDR3 contains 13 residues. Germline trimming cut 8 bases from V and 3 bases from J; bases unmatched to any gene: 8. For the CDR3, the DNA is TGTGCTGCGTGGGATCCCCCTTATTATAAGAAACTCTTT. Encoded protein: CAAWDPPYYKKLF.

This clone is medium-sized by share. Other DNA sequences in the same sample also yield this CDR3. The chain joins TRGV8 to TRGJ1 or TRGJ2. TCRdb gives no J gene; it was assigned here by matching the DNA to germline. Trimming cost V 1 base and J 7 bases; bases outside gene matches: 1. Germline V gives CDR1 VENAVY, CDR2 YDSYNSRV. CDR3 size: 11 residues. The CDR3 DNA reads TGTGCCACCTGGGATAGCTATAAGAAACTCTTT. Translating it yields CATWDSYKKLF.

This clone was recorded at least ten times. V usage is TRGV2 and J usage is TRGJP2. Matching the DNA to germline supplied the J gene, which TCRdb does not give. Per germline, CDR1 EGSNGY and CDR2 YDSYNSKV. Trimming removed 1 base from V and 5 bases from J; junction bases left unmatched: 4. The CDR3 extends over 14 amino acids. For the CDR3, the DNA is TGTGCCACCTGGGACGGCCCCAGTGATTGGATCAAGACGTTT. It encodes CATWDGPSDWIKTF.

By proportion, this clone is medium-sized. The chain uses TRGV8 and TRGJ1 or TRGJ2. TCRdb supplies no J gene; here it was assigned by aligning the nucleotide sequence to germline. The CDR3 spans 11 residues. From germline, CDR1 is VENAVY and CDR2 YDSYNSRV. V dropped 3 bases and J dropped 7; count of bases not matched to a gene: 3. The CDR3 is CATWDPYKKLF. CDR3 nucleotides: TGTGCCACCTGGGATCCCTATAAGAAACTCTTT.

This clone is deemed medium-sized. The CDR3 sequence is CAAWDSSYYKKLF. The CDR3 nucleotides read TGTGCTGCGTGGGATTCTTCTTATTATAAGAAACTCTTT. The chain joins TRGV10 to TRGJ1 or TRGJ2. The J gene comes from matching the DNA to germline here; TCRdb lacks it. TRGV10 counts as an open reading frame of uncertain function. There are 13 residues in the CDR3. Trimming at V came to 8 bases and at J to 3 bases, leaving 8 bases not matched to a gene.

Relative to its sample, this clone is medium-sized. V is TRGV5 and J is TRGJ1 or TRGJ2. The J gene, missing from TCRdb, was assigned here through DNA to germline matching. J was trimmed by 3 bases and V by 3 bases; bases with no gene match: 2. The length of the CDR3 is 12 residues. The germline CDR1 and CDR2 sequences are VINAFY and YDVSNSKD. The CDR3 here is CATWDVYYKKLF. The CDR3 DNA is TGTGCCACCTGGGACGTTTATTATAAGAAACTCTTT.

This clone qualifies as medium-sized. The V call is TRGV2, the J call TRGJP2. The J gene is not listed in TCRdb, so it was assigned here from a DNA match to germline. The CDR3 contains 15 residues. Germline CDR1 and CDR2: EGSNGY and YDSYNSKV. With 10 bases clipped from V and 7 bases from J, the junction kept 18 bases outside the gene matches. This CDR3 reads CATGGGFRADWIKTF. The CDR3 nucleotides read TGTGCCACGGGAGGCGGGTTCCGGGCTGATTGGATCAAGACGTTT.

By share of the sample, this clone is medium-sized. The chain uses TRGV4 and TRGJ1 or TRGJ2. Matching the DNA to germline supplied the J gene, which TCRdb does not give. Germline values: CDR1 EGSTGY, CDR2 YDSYTSSV. This CDR3 is built from 12 residues. J was trimmed by 12 bases and V by 4 bases; bases with no gene match: 12. The DNA of the CDR3 is TGTGCCACCTGGGACGGTCCCAATAGGAAACTCTTT. The encoded protein is CATWDGPNRKLF.

This clone is categorized as medium-sized. Additional DNA sequences in this sample encode the identical CDR3. The chain uses TRGV8 and TRGJ1 or TRGJ2. The J gene is not listed in TCRdb, so it was assigned here from a DNA match to germline. The CDR3 has 13 amino acids. The trim removed 0 bases at V and 5 bases at J, leaving 4 bases unmatched. The germline V gene encodes CDR1 VENAVY and CDR2 YDSYNSRV. This chain's CDR3 is CATWDRPHYKKLF. The CDR3 DNA follows: TGTGCCACCTGGGATAGGCCCCATTATAAGAAACTCTTT.

This clone is labeled medium-sized. J is TRGJP1 and V is TRGV10. TCRdb records no J gene; here it was assigned by comparing the DNA to germline. TRGV10 is classed as an ORF, of uncertain function. Germline trimming cut 8 bases from V and 1 base from J; bases unmatched to any gene: 11. The CDR3 contains 16 residues. CDR3 loop: CAAWDYPFTTGWFKIF. Here the CDR3 DNA reads TGTGCTGCGTGGGATTACCCCTTTACCACTGGTTGGTTCAAGATATTT.

This clone was seen repeatedly, ten times or more. V is TRGV5 and J is TRGJ1 or TRGJ2. TCRdb offers no J gene call, so here the DNA was matched to germline to obtain one. V was clipped by 4 bases and J by 3 bases; unmatched bases: 9. From germline, CDR1 is VINAFY and CDR2 YDVSNSKD. The CDR3 consists of 14 residues. The chain's CDR3 is CATWEIRPYYKKLF. The CDR3 nucleotides read TGTGCCACCTGGGAGATTCGGCCTTATTATAAGAAACTCTTT.

Judged by abundance, this clone is medium-sized. V gene TRGV9 combines with J gene TRGJ1 or TRGJ2. The J gene is not listed in TCRdb, so it was assigned here from a DNA match to germline. CDR3 length: 12 amino acids. V trimming: 3 bases; J trimming: 3 bases; junction bases outside the gene matches: 2. Germline lookup yields CDR1 GITISATS and CDR2 ISYDGTV (reference sequence). CDR3 nucleotides: TGTGCCTTGTGGGAGAGTTATTATAAGAAACTCTTT. Protein: CALWESYYKKLF.

This clone is medium-sized (0.01 to 0.1%) in the sample. V is TRGV2 and J is TRGJP2. Since TCRdb gives no J gene, matching the DNA to germline was used here to assign it. The CDR3 has 15 amino acids. J was trimmed by 7 bases and V by 3 bases; bases with no gene match: 11. Germline loops: CDR1 EGSNGY, CDR2 YDSYNSKV. CDR3 loop: CATWDLAGIDWIKTF. The CDR3 DNA reads as TGTGCCACCTGGGACTTAGCGGGTATTGATTGGATCAAGACGTTT.

Points on this clone: The limits of the CDR3 on the DNA are not certain, so only TCRdb's listed CDR3 is given. The V gene is TRGV2; the J gene was not called. Inclusive of both ends, the CDR3 amounts to 20 amino acids. Germline CDR1 reads EGSNGY; CDR2 reads YDSYNSKV. The CDR3 protein is CATWDGPGVIRNSLAVEQHF.